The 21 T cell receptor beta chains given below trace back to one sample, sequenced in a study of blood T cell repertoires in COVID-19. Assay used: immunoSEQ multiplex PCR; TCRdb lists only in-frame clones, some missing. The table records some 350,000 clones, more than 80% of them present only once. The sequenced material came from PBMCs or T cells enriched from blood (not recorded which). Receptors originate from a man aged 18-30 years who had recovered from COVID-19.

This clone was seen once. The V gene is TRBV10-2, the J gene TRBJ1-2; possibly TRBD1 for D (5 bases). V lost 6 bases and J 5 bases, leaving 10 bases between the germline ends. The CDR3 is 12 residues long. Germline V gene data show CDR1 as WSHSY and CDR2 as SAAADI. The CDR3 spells CASSGEGYGYTF. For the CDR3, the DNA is TGCGCCAGCAGCGGGGAGGGGTATGGCTACACCTTC.

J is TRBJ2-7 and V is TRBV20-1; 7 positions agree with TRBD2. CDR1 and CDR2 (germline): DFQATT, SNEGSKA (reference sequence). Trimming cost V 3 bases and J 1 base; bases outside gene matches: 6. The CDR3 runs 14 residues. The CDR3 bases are TGCAGTGCTAGTTCGCGGGAGATTTCCTACGAGCAGTACTTC. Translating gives CSASSREISYEQYF.

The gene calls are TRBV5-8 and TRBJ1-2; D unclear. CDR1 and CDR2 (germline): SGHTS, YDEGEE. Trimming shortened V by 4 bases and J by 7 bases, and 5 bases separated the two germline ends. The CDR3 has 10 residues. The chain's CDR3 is CASSQIGYTF. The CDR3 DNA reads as TGTGCCAGCAGCCAGATTGGCTACACCTTC.

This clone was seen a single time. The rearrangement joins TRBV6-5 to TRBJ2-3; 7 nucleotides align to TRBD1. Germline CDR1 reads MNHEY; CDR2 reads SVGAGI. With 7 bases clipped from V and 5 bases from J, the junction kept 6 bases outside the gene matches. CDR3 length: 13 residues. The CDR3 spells CASTTGVLDTQYF. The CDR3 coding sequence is TGTGCCAGCACTACAGGGGTACTAGATACGCAGTATTTT.

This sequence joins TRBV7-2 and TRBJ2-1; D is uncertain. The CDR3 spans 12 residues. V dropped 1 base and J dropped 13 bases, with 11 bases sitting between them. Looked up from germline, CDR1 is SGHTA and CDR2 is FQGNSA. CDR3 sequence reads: CASSLDVSSQFF. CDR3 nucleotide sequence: TGTGCCAGCAGCTTAGACGTTAGTTCTCAGTTCTTC.

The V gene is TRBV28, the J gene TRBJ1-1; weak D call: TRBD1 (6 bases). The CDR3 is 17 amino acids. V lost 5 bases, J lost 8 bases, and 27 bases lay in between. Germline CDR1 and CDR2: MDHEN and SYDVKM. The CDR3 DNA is TGTGCCAGCAGTCTCTGGGGGGGCCGCTGGGAAAAATCGGAAGCTTTCTTT. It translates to CASSLWGGRWEKSEAFF.

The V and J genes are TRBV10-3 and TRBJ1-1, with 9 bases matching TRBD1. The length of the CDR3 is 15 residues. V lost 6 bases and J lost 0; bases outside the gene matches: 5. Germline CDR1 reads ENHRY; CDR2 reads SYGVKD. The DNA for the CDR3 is TGTGCCATCAGCGGGACAGGGTGGCTGAACACTGAAGCTTTCTTT. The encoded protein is CAISGTGWLNTEAFF.

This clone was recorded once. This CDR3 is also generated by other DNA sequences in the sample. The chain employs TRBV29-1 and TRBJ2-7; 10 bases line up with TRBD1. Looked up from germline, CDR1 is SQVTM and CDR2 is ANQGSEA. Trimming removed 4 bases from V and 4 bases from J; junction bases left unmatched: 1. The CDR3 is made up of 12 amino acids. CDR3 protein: CSVGTGGYEQYF. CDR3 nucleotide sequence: TGCAGCGTTGGGACAGGGGGATACGAGCAGTACTTC.

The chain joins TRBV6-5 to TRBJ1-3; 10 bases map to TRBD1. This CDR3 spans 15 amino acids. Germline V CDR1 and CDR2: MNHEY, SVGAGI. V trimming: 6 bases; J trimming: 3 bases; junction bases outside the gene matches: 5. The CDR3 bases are TGTGCCAGCAGCGGGGGGACAGGGGTTGGAAACACCATATATTTT. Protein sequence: CASSGGTGVGNTIYF.

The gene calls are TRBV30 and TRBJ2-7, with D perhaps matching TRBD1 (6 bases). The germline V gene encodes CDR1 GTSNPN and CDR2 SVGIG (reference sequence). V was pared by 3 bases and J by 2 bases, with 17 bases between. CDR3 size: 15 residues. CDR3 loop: CAWRDPLGAAYEQYF. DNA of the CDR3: TGTGCCTGGAGGGATCCTTTGGGGGCCGCCTACGAGCAGTACTTC.

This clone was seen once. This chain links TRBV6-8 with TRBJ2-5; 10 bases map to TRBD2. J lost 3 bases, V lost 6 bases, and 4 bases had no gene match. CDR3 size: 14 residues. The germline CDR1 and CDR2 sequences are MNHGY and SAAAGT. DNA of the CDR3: TGTGCCAGCAGATGGACTAGCGGAAAAGAGACCCAGTACTTC. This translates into CASRWTSGKETQYF.

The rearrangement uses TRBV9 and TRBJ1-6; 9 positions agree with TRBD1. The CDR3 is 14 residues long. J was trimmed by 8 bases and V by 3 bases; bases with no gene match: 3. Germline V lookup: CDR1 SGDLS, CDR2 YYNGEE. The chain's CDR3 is CASSARDRDSPLHF. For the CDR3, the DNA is TGTGCCAGCAGCGCCCGGGACAGGGATTCACCCCTCCACTTT.

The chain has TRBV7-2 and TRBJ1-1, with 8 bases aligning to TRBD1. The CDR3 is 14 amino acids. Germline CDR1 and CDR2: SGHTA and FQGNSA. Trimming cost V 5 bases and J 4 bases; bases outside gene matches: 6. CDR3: CASSPTGGGTEAFF. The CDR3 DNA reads TGTGCCAGCAGCCCCACAGGGGGTGGCACTGAAGCTTTCTTT.

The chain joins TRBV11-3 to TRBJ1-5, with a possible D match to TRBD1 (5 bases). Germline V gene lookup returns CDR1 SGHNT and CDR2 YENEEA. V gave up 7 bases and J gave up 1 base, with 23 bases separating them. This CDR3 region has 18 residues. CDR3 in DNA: TGTGCCAGCACCTTCTGGGGGGTCCAAAGCTGGAGCAATCAGCCCCAGCATTTT. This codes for CASTFWGVQSWSNQPQHF.

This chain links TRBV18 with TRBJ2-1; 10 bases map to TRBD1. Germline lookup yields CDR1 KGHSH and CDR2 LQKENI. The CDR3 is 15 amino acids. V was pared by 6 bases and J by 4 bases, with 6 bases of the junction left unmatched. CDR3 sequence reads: CASSPGQGVYNEQFF. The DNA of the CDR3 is TGTGCCAGCTCCCCCGGACAGGGGGTGTACAATGAGCAGTTCTTC.

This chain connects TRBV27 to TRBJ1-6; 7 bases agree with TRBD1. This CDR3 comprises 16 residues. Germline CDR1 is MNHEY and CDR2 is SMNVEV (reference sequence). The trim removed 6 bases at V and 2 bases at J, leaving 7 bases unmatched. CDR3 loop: CASRLTGRPYNSPLHF. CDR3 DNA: TGTGCCAGCAGGTTGACAGGGAGACCCTATAATTCACCCCTCCACTTT.

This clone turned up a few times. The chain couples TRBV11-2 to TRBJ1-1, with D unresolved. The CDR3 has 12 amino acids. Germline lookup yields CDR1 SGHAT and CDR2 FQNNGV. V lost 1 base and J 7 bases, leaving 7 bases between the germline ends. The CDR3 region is CASSLVQIEAFF. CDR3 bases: TGTGCCAGCAGCTTAGTACAGATTGAAGCTTTCTTT.

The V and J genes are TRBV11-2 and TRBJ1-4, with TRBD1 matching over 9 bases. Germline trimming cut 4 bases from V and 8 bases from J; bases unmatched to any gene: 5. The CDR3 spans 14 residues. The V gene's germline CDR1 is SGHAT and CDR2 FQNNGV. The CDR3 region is CASSSRQGVEKLFF. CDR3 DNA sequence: TGTGCCAGCAGCTCAAGACAGGGGGTCGAAAAACTGTTTTTT.

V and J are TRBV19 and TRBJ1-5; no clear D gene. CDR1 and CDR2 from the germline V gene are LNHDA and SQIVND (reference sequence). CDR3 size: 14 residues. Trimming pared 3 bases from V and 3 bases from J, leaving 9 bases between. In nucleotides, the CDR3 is TGTGCCAGTAGTATTAGAGCCCCCAATCAGCCCCAGCATTTT. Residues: CASSIRAPNQPQHF.

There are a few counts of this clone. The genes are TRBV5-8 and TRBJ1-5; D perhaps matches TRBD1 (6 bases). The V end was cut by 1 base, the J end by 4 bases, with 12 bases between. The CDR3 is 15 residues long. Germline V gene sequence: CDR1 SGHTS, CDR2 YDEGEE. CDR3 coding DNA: TGTGCCAGCAGCTTGATACAGGGAAGTAATCAGCCCCAGCATTTT. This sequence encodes CASSLIQGSNQPQHF.

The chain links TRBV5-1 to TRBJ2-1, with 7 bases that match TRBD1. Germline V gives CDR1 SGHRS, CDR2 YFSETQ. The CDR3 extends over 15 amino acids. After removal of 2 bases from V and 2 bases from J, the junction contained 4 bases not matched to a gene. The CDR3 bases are TGCGCCAGCAGCTTCGAGGGACAGCCCTACAATGAGCAGTTCTTC. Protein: CASSFEGQPYNEQFF.